Shown below are 2 T cell receptor beta chains from a single sample sequenced in a study of shared clonotypes between healthy human individuals. Here immunoSEQ multiplex PCR was the method, and the copy in TCRdb shows in-frame clones only, minus some. This table holds 950,000 to 1,200,000 clones, 60% to 80% found once. Input material: memory CD4+ T cells from PBMCs. Sample subset: CD45RA-negative fraction. These receptors all come from a man aged 18 to 35 in good health. Some clones in this sample may be carry-over from other donors' samples.

The chain joins TRBV9 to TRBJ2-7, with D possibly matching TRBD2 (6 bases). The V and J ends lost 0 bases and 2 bases respectively, with 6 bases between them. Germline CDR1 is SGDLS and CDR2 is YYNGEE. The CDR3 has 13 residues. The CDR3 nucleotides are TGTGCCAGCAGCGTAGGACTAGCCTACGAGCAGTACTTC. Translating it yields CASSVGLAYEQYF.

V usage is TRBV28 and J usage is TRBJ1-2; D gene uncertain. V lost 5 bases, J lost 4 bases, and 11 bases lay in between. The germline V gene has CDR1 MDHEN and CDR2 SYDVKM. The CDR3 is 13 amino acids. CDR3 loop: CASSVFTVYGYTF. For the CDR3, the DNA is TGTGCCAGCAGTGTGTTTACGGTCTATGGCTACACCTTC.